This TCR beta chain was documented in a study of blood T cell repertoires in COVID-19. Background on the study: Nucleic acid was either cDNA or gDNA, and it came from T cells, B-cell-depleted T cells, or PBMCs.

Only in-frame clones appear in the TCRdb table, and some are missing; sequencing was by immunoSEQ multiplex PCR. The repertoire consists of approximately 260,000 clones, with roughly 80% occurring once and the leading ten covering around 4.5%. The sequencing sample was made of peripheral blood. This TCR was recovered from a man aged 60 to 69 who had recovered from COVID-19.

CDR3 sequence reads: CASSLWTLDTQYF. The CDR3 DNA is TGTGCCAGCAGCTTGTGGACATTGGATACGCAGTATTTT. The gene calls are TRBV7-3 and TRBJ2-3; the D gene is possibly TRBD1 (5 bases). The length of the CDR3 is 13 residues. V lost 3 bases to trimming and J lost 6 bases, with 10 bases between them. Germline V CDR1 and CDR2: SGHTA, FQGTGA.